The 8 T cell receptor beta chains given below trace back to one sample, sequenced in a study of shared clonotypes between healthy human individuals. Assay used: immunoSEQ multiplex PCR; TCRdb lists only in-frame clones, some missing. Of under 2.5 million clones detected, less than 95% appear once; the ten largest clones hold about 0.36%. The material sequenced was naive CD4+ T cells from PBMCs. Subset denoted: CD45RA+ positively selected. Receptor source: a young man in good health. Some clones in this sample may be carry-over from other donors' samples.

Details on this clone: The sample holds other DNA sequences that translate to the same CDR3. CDR3 amino acids: CASSPGQGIYEQYF. CDR3 in DNA: TGTGCCAGCAGCCCGGGACAGGGGATCTACGAGCAGTACTTC. This rearrangement joins TRBV5-4 to TRBJ2-7, with 10 positions matching TRBD1. The CDR3 covers 14 residues. The trim removed 4 bases at V and 3 bases at J, leaving 4 bases unmatched. The germline gives CDR1 SGHNT, CDR2 YYREEE (reference sequence).

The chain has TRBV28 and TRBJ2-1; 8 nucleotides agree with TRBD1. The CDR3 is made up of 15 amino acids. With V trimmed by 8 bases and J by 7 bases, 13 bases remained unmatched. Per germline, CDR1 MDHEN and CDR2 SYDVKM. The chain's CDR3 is CASLEVRDRLNEQFF. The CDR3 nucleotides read TGTGCCAGCCTCGAGGTCCGGGACAGGTTAAATGAGCAGTTCTTC. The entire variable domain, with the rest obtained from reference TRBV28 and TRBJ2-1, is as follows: DVKVTQSSRYLVKRTGEKVFLECVQDMDHENMFWYRQDPGLGLRLIYFSYDVKMKEKGDIPEGYSVSREKKERFSLILESASTNQTSMYLCASLEVRDRLNEQFFGPGTRLTVL.

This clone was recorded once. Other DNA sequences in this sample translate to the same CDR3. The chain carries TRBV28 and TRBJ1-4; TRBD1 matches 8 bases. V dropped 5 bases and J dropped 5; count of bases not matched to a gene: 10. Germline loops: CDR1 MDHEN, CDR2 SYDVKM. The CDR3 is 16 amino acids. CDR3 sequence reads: CASSPPGTGGNEKLFF. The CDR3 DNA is TGTGCCAGCAGTCCCCCTGGGACAGGAGGAAATGAAAAACTGTTTTTT.

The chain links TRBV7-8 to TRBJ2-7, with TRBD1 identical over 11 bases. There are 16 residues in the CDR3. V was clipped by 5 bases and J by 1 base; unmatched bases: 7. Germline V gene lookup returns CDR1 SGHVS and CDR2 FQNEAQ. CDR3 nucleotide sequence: TGTGCCAGCAGCCCCCGGACAGGGGGCAGTTCCTACGAGCAGTACTTC. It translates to CASSPRTGGSSYEQYF.

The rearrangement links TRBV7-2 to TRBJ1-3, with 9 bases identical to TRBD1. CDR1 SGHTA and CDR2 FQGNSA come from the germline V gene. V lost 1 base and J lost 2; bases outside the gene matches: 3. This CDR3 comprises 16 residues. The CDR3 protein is CASSLVQGAAGNTIYF. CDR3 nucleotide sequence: TGTGCCAGCAGCTTAGTACAGGGGGCGGCTGGAAACACCATATATTTT.

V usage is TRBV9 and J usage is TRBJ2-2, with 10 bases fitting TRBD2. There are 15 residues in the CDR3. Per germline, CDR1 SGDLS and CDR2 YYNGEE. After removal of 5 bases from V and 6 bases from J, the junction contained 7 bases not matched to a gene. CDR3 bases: TGTGCCAGCAGTCGGACTAGCGGTTCCCCCGGGGAGCTGTTTTTT. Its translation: CASSRTSGSPGELFF.

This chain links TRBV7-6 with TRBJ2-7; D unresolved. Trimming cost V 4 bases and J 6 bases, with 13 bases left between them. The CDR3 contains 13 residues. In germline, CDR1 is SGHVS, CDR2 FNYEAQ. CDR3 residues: CASSYGKGGEQYF. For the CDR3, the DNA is TGTGCCAGCAGCTACGGAAAGGGCGGCGAGCAGTACTTC.

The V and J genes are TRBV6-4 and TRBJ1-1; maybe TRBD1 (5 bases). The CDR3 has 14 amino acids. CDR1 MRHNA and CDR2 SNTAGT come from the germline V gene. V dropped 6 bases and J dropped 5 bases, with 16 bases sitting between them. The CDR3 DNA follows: TGTGCCAGCAGCCGCCTCGGGGGGGAGACTGAAGCTTTCTTT. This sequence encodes CASSRLGGETEAFF.